This T cell receptor beta chain was found in a study of blood T cell repertoires in COVID-19 (dated by TCRdb to 2018 to 2021). Study-level background: Collaborator samples came from the United States, Italy and Spain and covered acute and convalescent phases of COVID-19. The prospective study material was composed of cDNA or gDNA derived from T cells, B-cell-depleted T cells, or PBMCs. The dataset comprised deeply sampled blood TCRbeta repertoires from subjects exposed to, actively infected with, or recovered from COVID-19. The repertoires were made available in a free public database intended to serve as a resource for research on the immune response to SARS-CoV-2. Samples came from the ongoing ImmuneRACE study (first 160 participants) plus 1,254 subjects from 6 global collaborators. Nearly every sample came with metadata listing a de-identified subject ID, COVID-19 status, age in years and sex. Where available, HLA class I and class II types were taken from metadata supplied by the sample provider and were not determined by assay-based typing.

The immunoSEQ Assay, a bias-controlled multiplex PCR, was used to amplify TCRbeta CDR3 regions from genomic DNA. The original methods were these. Nucleated cell counts per sample were estimated from amplification of reference gene primers within the assay. To quantify the absolute abundance of each unique TCRbeta CDR3 rearrangement, sequence reads were collapsed and filtered. For each sample, productive Simpson clonality was calculated as the square root of Simpson's diversity index across productive rearrangements. TCRdb retrieved this table from immuneACCESS and kept in-frame rearrangements only. Not all clones are present; in checked studies, unresolved V genes account for under half, and no reason is known for the remainder. D and trimming were read from the DNA, whereas the V and J calls and clone size are those reported in that table. The sample table contains under 350,000 clones; only one count was recorded for roughly 90% of them. The ten largest clones add up to roughly 2.5% of the sample.

From a lookup of the germline V gene, CDR1 and CDR2 are KGHSH and LQKENI. The CDR3 goes from the cysteine to the phenylalanine over 11 residues. Kept here is only the CDR3 DNA, which spans 33 bases and is read in frame from base 1. The V and J ends are trimmed by 5 bases and 11 bases, leaving 12 bases between them. For this clone: Its target antigen remains unknown. No much larger clone is present one base from it, and per-base qualities are unavailable.

General conclusions and limits of the study: Clinical and demographic metadata were provided uncurated, with the amount varying by source and participant.

Participants in the prospective study were aged about 18 to 95 years, lived in over 20 United States geographic areas, and enrolled through a virtual design. In the prospective study, participants were assigned to cohorts based on the clinical history participants reported in a screening survey and a study questionnaire. ImmuneRACE Cohort 3 recovered participants were defined by two consecutive negative NP/OP PCR tests, healthcare professional clearance, or symptom resolution. In the prospective study, mobile phlebotomists collected whole blood, serum and a nasopharyngeal or oropharyngeal swab from each participant. Over an approximately 2-month period, participants in the prospective study had the option of providing additional blood draws and questionnaires. Before DNA extraction, blood samples from the prospective study were shipped at room temperature or frozen.

The sequence is built from TRBV18 and TRBJ1-1, with TRBD1 perhaps the D gene, on 5 matching bases. Sequencing was carried out using PBMCs or T cells enriched from blood (not recorded which). This clonotype was obtained from a man in his sixties who had recovered from COVID-19. Read as DNA, the sequence is TGTGCCAGCTCAACTGACAGAAGGGCTTTCTTT. This translates into CASSTDRRAFF.